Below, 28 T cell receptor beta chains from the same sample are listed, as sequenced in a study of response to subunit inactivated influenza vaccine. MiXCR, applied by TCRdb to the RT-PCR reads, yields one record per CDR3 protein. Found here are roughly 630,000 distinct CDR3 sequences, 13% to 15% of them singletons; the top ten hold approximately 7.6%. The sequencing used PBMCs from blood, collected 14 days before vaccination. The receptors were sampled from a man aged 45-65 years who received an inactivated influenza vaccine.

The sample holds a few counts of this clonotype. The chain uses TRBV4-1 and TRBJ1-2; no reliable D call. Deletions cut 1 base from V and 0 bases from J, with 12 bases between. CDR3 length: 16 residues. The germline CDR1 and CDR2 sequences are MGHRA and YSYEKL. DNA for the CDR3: TGCGCCAGCAGCCAAGCGTTTTCGTTAGCTAACTATGGCTACACCTTC. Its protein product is CASSQAFSLANYGYTF.

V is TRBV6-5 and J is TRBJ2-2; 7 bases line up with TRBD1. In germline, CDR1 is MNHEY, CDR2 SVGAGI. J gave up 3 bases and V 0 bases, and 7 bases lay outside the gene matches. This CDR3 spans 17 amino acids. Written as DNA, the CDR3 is TGTGCCAGCAGTTACTCGGTTACAGGGGACGACACCGGGGAGCTGTTTTTT. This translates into CASSYSVTGDDTGELFF.

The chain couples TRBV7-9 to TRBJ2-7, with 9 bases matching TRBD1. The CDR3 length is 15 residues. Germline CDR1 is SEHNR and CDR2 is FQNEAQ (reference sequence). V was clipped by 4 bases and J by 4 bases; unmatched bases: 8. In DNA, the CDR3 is TGTGCCAGCAGCTCAGGTCCCGGGACAGGGTACGAGCAGTACTTC. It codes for CASSSGPGTGYEQYF.

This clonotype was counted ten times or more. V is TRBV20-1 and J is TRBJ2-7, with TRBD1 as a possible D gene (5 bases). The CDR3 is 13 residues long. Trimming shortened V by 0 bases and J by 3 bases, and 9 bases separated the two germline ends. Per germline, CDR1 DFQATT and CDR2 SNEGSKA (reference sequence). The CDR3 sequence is CSAREARDYEQYF. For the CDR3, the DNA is TGCAGTGCTAGAGAGGCCAGGGACTACGAGCAGTACTTC.

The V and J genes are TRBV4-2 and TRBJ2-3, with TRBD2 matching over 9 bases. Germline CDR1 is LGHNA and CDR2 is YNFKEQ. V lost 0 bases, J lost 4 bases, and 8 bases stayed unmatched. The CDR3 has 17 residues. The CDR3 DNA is TGTGCCAGCAGCCAAGATCGGAGCGGGGGGTTGGCAGATACGCAGTATTTT. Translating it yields CASSQDRSGGLADTQYF.

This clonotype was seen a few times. The CDR3 bases are TGTGCCACCTGCGACCCCTCGAGCTCCTACGAGCAGTACTTC. It translates to CATCDPSSSYEQYF. This chain joins TRBV15 and TRBJ2-7; no clear D gene. V was shortened by 8 bases and J by 0 bases, with 14 bases between the two germline ends. Germline CDR1 and CDR2: LNHNV and YYDKDF (reference sequence). The CDR3 runs to 14 residues.

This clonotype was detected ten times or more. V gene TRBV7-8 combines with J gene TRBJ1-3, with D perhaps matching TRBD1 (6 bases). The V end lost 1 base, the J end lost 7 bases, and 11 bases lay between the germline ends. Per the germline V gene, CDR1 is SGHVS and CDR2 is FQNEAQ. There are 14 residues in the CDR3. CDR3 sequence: CASSLVSQGNTIYF. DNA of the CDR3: TGTGCCAGCAGCTTAGTTTCCCAGGGGAACACCATATATTTT.

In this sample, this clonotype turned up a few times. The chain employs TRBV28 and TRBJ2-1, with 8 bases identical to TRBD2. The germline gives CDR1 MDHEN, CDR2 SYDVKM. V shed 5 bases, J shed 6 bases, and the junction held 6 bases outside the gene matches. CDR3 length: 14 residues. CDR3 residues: CASSVAGTVNEQFF. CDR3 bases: TGTGCCAGCAGTGTAGCGGGAACGGTCAATGAGCAGTTCTTC.

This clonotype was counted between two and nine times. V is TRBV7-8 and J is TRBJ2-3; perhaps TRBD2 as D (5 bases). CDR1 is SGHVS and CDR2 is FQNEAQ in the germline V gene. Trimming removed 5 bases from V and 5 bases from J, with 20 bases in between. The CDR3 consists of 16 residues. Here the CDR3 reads CASSTKTGWKGDTQYF. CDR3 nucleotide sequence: TGTGCCAGCAGCACTAAGACGGGATGGAAAGGAGATACGCAGTATTTT.

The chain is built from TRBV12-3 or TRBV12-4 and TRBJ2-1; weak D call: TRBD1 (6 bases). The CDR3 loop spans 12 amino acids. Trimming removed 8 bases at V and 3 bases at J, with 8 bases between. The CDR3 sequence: CASGDNYNEQFF. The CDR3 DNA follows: TGTGCCAGCGGGGACAACTACAATGAGCAGTTCTTC.

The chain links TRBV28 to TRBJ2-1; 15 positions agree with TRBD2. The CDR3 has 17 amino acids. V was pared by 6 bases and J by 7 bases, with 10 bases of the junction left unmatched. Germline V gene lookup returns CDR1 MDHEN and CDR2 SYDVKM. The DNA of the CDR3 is TGTGCCAGCAGGGCCAGGACTAGCGGGGGGGCAGGGAATGAGCAGTTCTTC. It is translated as CASRARTSGGAGNEQFF.

CDR3: CASSQGLGYQETQYF. CDR3 sequence (DNA): TGCGCCAGCAGCCAAGGTTTGGGGTACCAAGAGACCCAGTACTTC. This sequence joins TRBV4-3 and TRBJ2-5; no reliable D call. The V gene lost 1 base and the J gene lost 0 bases, with 9 bases spanning the gap. Germline loops: CDR1 LGHNA, CDR2 YSLEER. This CDR3 region has 15 residues.

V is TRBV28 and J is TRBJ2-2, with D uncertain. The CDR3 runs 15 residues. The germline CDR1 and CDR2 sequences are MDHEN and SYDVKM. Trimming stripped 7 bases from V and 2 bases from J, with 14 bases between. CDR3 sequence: CASTRRLANTGELFF. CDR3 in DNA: TGTGCCAGCACAAGGCGGTTGGCCAACACCGGGGAGCTGTTTTTT.

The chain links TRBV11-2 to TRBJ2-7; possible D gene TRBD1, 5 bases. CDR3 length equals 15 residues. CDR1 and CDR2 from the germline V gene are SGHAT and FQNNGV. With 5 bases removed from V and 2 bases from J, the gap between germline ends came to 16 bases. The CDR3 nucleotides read TGTGCCAGCAGCCTTGGATTGTCAGGGACCTACGAGCAGTACTTC. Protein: CASSLGLSGTYEQYF.

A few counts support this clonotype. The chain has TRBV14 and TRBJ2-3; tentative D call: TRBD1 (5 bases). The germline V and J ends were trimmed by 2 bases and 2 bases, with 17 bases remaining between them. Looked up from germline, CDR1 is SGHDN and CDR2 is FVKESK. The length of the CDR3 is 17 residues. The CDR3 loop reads CASSQRSPTELTDTQYF. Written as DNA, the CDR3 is TGTGCCAGCAGCCAACGTTCACCGACAGAACTCACAGATACGCAGTATTTT.

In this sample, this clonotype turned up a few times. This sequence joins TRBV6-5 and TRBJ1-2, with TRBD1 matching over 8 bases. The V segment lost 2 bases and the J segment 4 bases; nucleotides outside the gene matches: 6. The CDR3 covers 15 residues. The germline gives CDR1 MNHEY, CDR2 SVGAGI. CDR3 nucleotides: TGTGCCAGCAGTTACCCGACAGGGGTGGGCTATGGCTACACCTTC. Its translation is CASSYPTGVGYGYTF.

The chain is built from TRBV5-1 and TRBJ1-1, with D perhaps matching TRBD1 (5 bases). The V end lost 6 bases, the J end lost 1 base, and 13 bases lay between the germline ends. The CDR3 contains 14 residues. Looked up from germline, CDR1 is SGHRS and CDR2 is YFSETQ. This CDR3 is CASKPRGQNTEAFF. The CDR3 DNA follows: TGCGCCAGCAAGCCACGGGGCCAGAACACTGAAGCTTTCTTT.

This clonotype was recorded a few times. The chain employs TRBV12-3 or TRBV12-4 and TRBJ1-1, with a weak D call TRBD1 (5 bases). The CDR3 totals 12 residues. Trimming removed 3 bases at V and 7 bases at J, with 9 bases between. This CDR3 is CASSLGRNEAFF. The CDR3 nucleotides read TGTGCCAGCAGTTTGGGACGGAATGAAGCTTTCTTT.

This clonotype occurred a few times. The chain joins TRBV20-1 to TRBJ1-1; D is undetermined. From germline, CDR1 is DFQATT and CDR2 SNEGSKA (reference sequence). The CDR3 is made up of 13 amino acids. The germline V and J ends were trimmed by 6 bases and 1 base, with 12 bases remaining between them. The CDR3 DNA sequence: TGCAGTGCGGCCACTTTGGGGAACACTGAAGCTTTCTTT. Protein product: CSAATLGNTEAFF.

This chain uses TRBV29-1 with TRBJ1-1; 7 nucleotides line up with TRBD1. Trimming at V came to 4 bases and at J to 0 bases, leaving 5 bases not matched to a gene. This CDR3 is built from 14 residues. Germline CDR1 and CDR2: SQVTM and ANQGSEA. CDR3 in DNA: TGCAGCGTTGTCCTGACAGGGATGAACACTGAAGCTTTCTTT. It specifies CSVVLTGMNTEAFF.

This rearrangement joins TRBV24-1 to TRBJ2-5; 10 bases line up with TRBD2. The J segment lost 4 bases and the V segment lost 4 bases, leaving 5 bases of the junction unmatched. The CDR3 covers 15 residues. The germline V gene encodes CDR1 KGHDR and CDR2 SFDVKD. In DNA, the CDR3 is TGTGCCACCAGTGACCCCATAGCGGGAGGAGAGACCCAGTACTTC. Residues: CATSDPIAGGETQYF.

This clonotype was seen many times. The CDR3: CASSPNGGPYEQYF. The CDR3 DNA is TGTGCCAGCAGCCCTAACGGGGGGCCTTACGAGCAGTACTTC. The chain employs TRBV6-1 and TRBJ2-7; possible D gene TRBD2, 7 bases. CDR1 is MNHNS and CDR2 is SASEGT in the germline V gene. The V gene lost 6 bases and the J gene lost 4 bases, with 16 bases spanning the gap. There are 14 residues in the CDR3.

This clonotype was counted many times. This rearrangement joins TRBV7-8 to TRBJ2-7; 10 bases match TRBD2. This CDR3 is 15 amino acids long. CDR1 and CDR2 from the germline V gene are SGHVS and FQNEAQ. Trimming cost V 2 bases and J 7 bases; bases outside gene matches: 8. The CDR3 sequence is CASSLRTSGAGEQYF. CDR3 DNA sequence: TGTGCCAGCAGCTTAAGGACTAGCGGAGCAGGGGAGCAGTACTTC.

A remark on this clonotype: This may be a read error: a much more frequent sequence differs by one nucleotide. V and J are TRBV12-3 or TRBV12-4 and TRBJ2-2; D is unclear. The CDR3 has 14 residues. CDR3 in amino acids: CASSFRQNTGQLFF. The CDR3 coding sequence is TGTGCCAGCAGTTTTCGGCAAAACACCGGGCAGCTGTTTTTT.

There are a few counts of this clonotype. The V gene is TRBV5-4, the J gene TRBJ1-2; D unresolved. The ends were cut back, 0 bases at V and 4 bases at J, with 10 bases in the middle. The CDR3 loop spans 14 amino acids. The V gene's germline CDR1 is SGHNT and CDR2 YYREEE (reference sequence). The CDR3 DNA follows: TGTGCCAGCAGCTTGGAACCAGGCACCTATGGCTACACCTTC. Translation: CASSLEPGTYGYTF.

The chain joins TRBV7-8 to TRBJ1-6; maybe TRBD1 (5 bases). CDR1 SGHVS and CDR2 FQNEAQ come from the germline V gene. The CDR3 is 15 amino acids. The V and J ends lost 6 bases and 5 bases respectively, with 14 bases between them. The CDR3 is CASRYRDGNNSPLHF. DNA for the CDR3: TGTGCCAGCAGGTACCGGGACGGAAATAATTCACCCCTCCACTTT.

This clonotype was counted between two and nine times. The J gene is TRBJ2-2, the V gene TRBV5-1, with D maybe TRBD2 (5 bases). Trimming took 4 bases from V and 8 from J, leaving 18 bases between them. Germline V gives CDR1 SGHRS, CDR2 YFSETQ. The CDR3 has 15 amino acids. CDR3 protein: CASSLVGDTRGELFF. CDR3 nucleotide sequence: TGCGCCAGCAGCCTCGTGGGAGATACTCGGGGGGAGCTGTTTTTT.

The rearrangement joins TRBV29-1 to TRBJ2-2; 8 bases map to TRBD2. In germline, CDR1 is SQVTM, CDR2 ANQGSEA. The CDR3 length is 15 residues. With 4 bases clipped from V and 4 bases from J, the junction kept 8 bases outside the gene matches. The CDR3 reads CSVAPGAGGTGELFF. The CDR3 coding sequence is TGCAGCGTTGCCCCGGGGGCGGGAGGCACCGGGGAGCTGTTTTTT.